This T cell receptor beta chain was captured by sequencing in a study of T-cell reconstitution after alpha-beta-depleted transplantation in children. There are 15 residues in the CDR3. V lost 4 bases and J lost 1, with 16 bases in between. Germline V CDR1 and CDR2: SQVTM, ANQGSEA. For TCRbeta, the library was prepared with unique molecular identifiers. TCRdb called the PCR reads again in MiXCR, with one record for every CDR3 protein. The sample gives 450,000 to 600,000 distinct CDR3 sequences, about 33% of which show up once; roughly 2.5% is in the top ten. The origin of this receptor is a human donor who donated a stem cell graft to a child with aplastic anemia. The rearrangement joins TRBV29-1 to TRBJ1-1; perhaps TRBD1 as D (5 bases). The source was PBMCs from the stem cell graft donor, collected from the stem cell graft. The CDR3 sequence: CSVVSQGIWNTEAFF. The CDR3 bases are TGCAGCGTTGTCTCGCAGGGTATTTGGAACACTGAAGCTTTCTTT. Variable domain in full (rest from reference TRBV29-1 and TRBJ1-1): SAVISQKPSRDICQRGTSLTIQCQVDSQVTMMFWYRQQPGQSLTLIATANQGSEATYESGFVIDKFPISRPNLTFSTLTVSNMSPEDSSIYLCSVVSQGIWNTEAFFGQGTRLTVV.